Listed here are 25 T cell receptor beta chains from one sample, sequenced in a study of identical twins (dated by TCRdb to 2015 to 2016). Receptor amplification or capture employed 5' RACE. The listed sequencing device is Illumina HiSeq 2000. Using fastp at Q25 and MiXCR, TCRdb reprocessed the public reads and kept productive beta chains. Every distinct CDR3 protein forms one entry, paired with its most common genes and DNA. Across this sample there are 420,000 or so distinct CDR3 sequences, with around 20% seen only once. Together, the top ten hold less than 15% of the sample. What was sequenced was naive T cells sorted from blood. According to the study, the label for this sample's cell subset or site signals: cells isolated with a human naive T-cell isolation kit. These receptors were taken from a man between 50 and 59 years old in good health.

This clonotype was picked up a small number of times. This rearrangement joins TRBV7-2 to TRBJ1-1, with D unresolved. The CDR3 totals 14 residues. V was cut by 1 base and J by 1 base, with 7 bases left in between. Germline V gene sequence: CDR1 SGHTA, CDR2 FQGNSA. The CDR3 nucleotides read TGTGCCAGCAGCTTAGAACTGCAGAACACTGAAGCTTTCTTT. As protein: CASSLELQNTEAFF. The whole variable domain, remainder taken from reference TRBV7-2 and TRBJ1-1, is GAGVSQSPSNKVTEKGKDVELRCDPISGHTALYWYRQSLGQGLEFLIYFQGNSAPDKSGLPSDRFSAERTGGSVSTLTIQRTQQEDSAVYLCASSLELQNTEAFFGQGTRLTVV.

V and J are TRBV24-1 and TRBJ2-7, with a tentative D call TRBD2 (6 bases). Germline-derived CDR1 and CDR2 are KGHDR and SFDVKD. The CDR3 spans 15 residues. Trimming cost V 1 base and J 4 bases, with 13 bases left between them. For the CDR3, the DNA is TGTGCCACCAGTGATTTAGGAGGAGGGGAATACGAGCAGTACTTC. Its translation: CATSDLGGGEYEQYF.

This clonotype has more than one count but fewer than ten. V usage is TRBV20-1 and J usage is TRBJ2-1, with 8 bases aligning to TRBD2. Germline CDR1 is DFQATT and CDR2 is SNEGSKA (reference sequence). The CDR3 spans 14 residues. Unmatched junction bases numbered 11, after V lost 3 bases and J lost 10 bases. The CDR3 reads CSASLLTSEGEQFF. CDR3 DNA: TGCAGTGCTAGCCTTTTGACTAGCGAGGGGGAGCAGTTCTTC.

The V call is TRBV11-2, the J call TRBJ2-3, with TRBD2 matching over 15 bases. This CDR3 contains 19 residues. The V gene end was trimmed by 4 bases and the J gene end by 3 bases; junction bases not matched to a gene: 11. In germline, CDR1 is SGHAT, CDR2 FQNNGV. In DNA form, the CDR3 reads TGTGCCAGCAGCTCAGAAGCGGGACTAGCGGGGGGAGGGACAGATACGCAGTATTTT. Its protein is CASSSEAGLAGGGTDTQYF.

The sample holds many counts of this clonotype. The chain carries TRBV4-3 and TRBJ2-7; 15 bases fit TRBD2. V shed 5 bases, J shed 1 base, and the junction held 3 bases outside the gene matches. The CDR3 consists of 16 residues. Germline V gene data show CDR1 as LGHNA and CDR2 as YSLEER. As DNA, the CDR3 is TGCGCCAGCAGCAAGGGACTAGCGGGGGGATCCTACGAGCAGTACTTC. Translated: CASSKGLAGGSYEQYF.

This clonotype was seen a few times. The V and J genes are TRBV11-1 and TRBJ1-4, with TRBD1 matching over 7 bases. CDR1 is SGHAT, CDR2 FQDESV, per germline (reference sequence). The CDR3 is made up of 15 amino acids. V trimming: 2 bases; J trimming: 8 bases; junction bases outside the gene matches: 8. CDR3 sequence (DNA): TGTGCCAGCAGCTTAACGGACAGGCGGGAAGAAAAACTGTTTTTT. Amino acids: CASSLTDRREEKLFF. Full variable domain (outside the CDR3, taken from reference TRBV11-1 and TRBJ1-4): EAEVAQSPRYKITEKSQAVAFWCDPISGHATLYWYRQILGQGPELLVQFQDESVVDDSQLPKDRFSAERLKGVDSTLKIQPAELGDSAMYLCASSLTDRREEKLFFGSGTQLSVL.

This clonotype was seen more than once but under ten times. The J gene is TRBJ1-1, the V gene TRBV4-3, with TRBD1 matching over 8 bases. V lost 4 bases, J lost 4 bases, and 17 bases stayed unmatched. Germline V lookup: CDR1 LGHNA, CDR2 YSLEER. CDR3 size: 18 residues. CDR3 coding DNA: TGCGCCAGCAGCCCTCACCCTCCAGGGGGCCAATGGAGCACTGAAGCTTTCTTT. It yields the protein CASSPHPPGGQWSTEAFF.

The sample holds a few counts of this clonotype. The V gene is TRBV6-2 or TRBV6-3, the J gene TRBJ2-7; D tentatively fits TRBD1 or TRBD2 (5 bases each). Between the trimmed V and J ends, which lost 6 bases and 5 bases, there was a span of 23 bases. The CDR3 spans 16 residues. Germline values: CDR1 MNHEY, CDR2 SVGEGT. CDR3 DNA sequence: TGTGCCAGCAGCTACAGAAAGGGACGGCTTAAGGACGAGCAGTACTTC. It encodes CASSYRKGRLKDEQYF.

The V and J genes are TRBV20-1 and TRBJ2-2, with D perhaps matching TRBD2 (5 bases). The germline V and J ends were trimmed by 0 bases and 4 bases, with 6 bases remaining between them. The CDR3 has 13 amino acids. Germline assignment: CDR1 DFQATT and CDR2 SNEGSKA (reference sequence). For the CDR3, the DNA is TGCAGTGCTAGAGATGGGAGCACCGGGGAGCTGTTTTTT. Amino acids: CSARDGSTGELFF.

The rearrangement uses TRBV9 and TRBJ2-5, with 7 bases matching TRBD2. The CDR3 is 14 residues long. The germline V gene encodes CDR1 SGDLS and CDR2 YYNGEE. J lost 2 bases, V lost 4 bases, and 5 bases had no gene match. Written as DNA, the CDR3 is TGTGCCAGCAGCTGGGGGGGGTCTCAAGAGACCCAGTACTTC. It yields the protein CASSWGGSQETQYF. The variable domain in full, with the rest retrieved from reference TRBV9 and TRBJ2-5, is DSGVTQTPKHLITATGQRVTLRCSPRSGDLSVYWYQQSLDQGLQFLIQYYNGEERAKGNILERFSAQQFPDLHSELNLSSLELGDSALYFCASSWGGSQETQYFGPGTRLLVL.

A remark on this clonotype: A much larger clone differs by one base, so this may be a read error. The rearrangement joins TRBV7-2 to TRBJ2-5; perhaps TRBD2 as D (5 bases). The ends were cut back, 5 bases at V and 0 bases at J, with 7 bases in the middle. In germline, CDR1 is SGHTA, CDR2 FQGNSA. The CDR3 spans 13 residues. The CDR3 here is CASSQRYQETQYF. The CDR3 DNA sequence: TGTGCCAGCAGCCAGCGGTACCAAGAGACCCAGTACTTC.

CDR3 bases: TGTGCCAGCAGTTTACGGGACAGGGAACAGCAGTTCTTC. Protein product: CASSLRDREQQFF. V gene TRBV12-3 or TRBV12-4 combines with J gene TRBJ2-1, with TRBD1 identical over 9 bases. The CDR3 has 13 amino acids. V was pared by 2 bases and J by 11 bases, with 4 bases of the junction left unmatched.

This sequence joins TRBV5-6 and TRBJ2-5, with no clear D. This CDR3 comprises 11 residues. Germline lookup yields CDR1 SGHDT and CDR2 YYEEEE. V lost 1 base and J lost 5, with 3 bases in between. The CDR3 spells CASSLYETQYF. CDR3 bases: TGTGCCAGCAGCTTGTATGAGACCCAGTACTTC.

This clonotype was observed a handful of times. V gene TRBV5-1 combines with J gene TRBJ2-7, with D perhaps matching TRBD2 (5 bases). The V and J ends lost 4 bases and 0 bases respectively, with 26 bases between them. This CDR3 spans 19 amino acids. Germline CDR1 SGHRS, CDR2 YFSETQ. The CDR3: CASSNRPGYRSFISYEQYF. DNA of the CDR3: TGCGCCAGCAGCAACCGACCGGGATACCGAAGTTTTATCTCCTACGAGCAGTACTTC.

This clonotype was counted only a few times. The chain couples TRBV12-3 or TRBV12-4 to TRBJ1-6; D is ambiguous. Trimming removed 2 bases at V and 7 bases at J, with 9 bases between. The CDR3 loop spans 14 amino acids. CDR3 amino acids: CASSLTPGNSPLHF. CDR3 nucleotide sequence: TGTGCCAGCAGTTTAACCCCGGGGAATTCACCCCTCCACTTT.

The CDR3 coding sequence is TGCGCCAGCAGCCAAGACCTCGGCCTGATTGCGCAGTATTTT. Its protein product is CASSQDLGLIAQYF. J is TRBJ2-3 and V is TRBV4-3; D gene unclear. V gave up 0 bases and J gave up 10 bases, with 14 bases separating them. This CDR3 has 14 amino acids. Germline V gene sequence: CDR1 LGHNA, CDR2 YSLEER.

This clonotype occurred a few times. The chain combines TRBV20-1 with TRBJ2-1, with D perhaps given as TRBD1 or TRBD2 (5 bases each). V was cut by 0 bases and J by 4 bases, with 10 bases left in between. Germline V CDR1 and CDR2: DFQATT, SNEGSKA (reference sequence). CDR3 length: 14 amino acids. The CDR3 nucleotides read TGCAGTGCTAGAGAAGGGACGGCGTACAATGAGCAGTTCTTC. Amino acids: CSAREGTAYNEQFF.

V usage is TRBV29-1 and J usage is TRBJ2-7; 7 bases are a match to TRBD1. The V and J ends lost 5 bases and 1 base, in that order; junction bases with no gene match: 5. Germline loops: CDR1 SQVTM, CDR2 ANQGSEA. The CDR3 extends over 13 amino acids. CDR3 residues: CSVRDRVSYEQYF. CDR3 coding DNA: TGCAGCGTTCGGGACAGAGTATCCTACGAGCAGTACTTC.

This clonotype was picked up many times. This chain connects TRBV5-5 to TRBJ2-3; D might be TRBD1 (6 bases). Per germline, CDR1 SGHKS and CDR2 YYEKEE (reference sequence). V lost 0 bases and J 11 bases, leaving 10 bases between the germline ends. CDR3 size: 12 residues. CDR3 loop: CASSLEGDLQYF. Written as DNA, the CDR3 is TGTGCCAGCAGCTTGGAGGGGGACCTGCAGTATTTT.

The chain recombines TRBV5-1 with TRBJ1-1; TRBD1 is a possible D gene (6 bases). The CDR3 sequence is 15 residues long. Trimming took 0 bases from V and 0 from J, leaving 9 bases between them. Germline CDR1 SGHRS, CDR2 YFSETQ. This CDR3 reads CASSLGTEMNTEAFF. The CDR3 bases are TGCGCCAGCAGCTTGGGGACAGAGATGAACACTGAAGCTTTCTTT.

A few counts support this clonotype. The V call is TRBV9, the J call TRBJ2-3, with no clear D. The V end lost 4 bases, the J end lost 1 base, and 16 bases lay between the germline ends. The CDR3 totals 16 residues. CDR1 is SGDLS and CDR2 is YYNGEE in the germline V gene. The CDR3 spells CASSPNQRPGTDTQYF. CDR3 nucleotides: TGTGCCAGCAGCCCAAACCAACGCCCGGGCACAGATACGCAGTATTTT.

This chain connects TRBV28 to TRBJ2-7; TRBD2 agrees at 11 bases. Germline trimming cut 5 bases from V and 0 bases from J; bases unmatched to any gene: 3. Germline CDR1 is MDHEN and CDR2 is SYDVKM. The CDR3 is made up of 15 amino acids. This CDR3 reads CASSAGLAVSYEQYF. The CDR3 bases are TGTGCCAGCAGTGCGGGACTAGCGGTCTCCTACGAGCAGTACTTC.

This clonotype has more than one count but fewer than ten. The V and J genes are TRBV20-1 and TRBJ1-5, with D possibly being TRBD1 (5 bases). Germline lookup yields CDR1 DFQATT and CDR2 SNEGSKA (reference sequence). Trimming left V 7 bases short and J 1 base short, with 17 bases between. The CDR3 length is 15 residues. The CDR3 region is CSVRGSGLSNQPQHF. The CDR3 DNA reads TGCAGTGTTAGGGGATCGGGTTTGAGCAATCAGCCCCAGCATTTT.

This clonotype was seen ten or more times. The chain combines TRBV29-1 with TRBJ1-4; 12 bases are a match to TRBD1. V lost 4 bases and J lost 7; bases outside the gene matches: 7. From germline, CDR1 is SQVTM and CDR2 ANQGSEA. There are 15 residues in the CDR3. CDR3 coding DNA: TGCAGCGTTGGTCGCGGGACAGGGGGCAGTGAAAAACTGTTTTTT. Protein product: CSVGRGTGGSEKLFF.

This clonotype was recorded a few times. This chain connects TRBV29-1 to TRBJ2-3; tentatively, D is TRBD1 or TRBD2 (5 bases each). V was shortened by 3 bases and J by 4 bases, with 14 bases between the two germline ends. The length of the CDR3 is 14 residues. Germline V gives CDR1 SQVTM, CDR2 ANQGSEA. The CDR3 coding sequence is TGCAGCGTTGAGAGGGGTTTGGAGCCAGATACGCAGTATTTT. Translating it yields CSVERGLEPDTQYF.